This entry concerns a single TCR beta chain. The antigen is unknown. CDR3 length: 15 amino acids. The V gene lost 6 bases and the J gene lost 3 bases, with 18 bases spanning the gap. The sample originates from a study of identical twins. General study results and limits: Analyses based on zero insertions could be partly confounded by invariant MAIT and iNKT cells.

Each CDR3 protein is one row after TCRdb ran MiXCR on the 5' RACE reads. In the table there are hundreds of thousands of distinct CDR3 sequences, 18% of which are singletons. These data were also filed under a second study, of T cells expressing NK-cell markers. That paper states: Obtained from sorted CD3+CD56+NKG2C+, CD3+CD56+NKG2C- and CD3+CD56-NKG2C+ T cells were the TCR beta repertoires. What remained unclear was the HCMV specificity of expanded NKG2C+ T cell clones.

Sequenced: PBMCs. This clonotype was obtained from a young woman in good health. The gene calls are TRBV12-3 or TRBV12-4 and TRBJ2-7, with D possibly TRBD1 on 7 matching bases. This CDR3 reads CASRPSDRRDYEQYF. CDR3 DNA sequence: TGTGCCAGCAGACCCTCGGACAGGAGGGACTACGAGCAGTACTTC.